The T cell receptor (beta chain) under discussion was sequenced for a study of T cells in tumors after PD-1 blockade. Study as a whole: Prior checkpoint blockade, systemic immunosuppressant use, or anti-cancer therapy within 4 weeks excluded patients. Daily vismodegib 150 mg continued in a subset of anti-PD-1-treated patients.

Looked up from germline, CDR1 is SGHDT and CDR2 is YYEEEE. The CDR3 loop spans 16 amino acids. V gave up 0 bases and J gave up 0 bases, with 9 bases separating them. The table came from immunoSEQ multiplex PCR; TCRdb's copy has only in-frame clones and leaves some out. Of about 14,000 clones detected, around four fifths appear once; the ten largest clones hold 20% to 25%. This chain joins TRBV5-6 and TRBJ2-2; D could derive from TRBD1 or TRBD2 (5 bases each). The sequence came from a human donor with basal cell carcinoma. The specimen was PBMCs, collected after anti-PD-1 treatment. CDR3 nucleotide sequence: TGTGCCAGCAGCTTGGTTGGGACCGCGAACACCGGGGAGCTGTTTTTT. This encodes CASSLVGTANTGELFF.